The 28 T cell receptor beta chains below come from one sample, sequenced in a study of post-analysis software for immune sequencing data. Whole-study results and caveats: Five TRBV segments occurring more often in patients than controls included TRBV5-6, TRBV5-1 and TRBV20-1.

These receptors' targets are unknown. Carried by the TCR beta cDNA libraries were unique molecular identifiers. TCRdb used MiXCR to reprocess the PCR reads, holding one entry per CDR3 protein. The sample has about 430,000 distinct CDR3 sequences, approximately 42% seen once. The specimen was blood. The origin of the receptors is a girl aged 2-10 years with multiple sclerosis.

CDR3 DNA: TGTGCCAGCAGTCGAACACGGGGAACCGCTGCCCCAGATACGCAGTATTTT. It translates to CASSRTRGTAAPDTQYF. The chain couples TRBV2 to TRBJ2-3; tentative D call: TRBD2 (5 bases). V was clipped by 5 bases and J by 4 bases, with 22 bases between them. Germline lookup yields CDR1 SNHLY and CDR2 FYNNEI. This CDR3 comprises 17 residues.

Only a few counts were recorded for this clonotype. This chain joins TRBV4-1 and TRBJ2-7; 7 bases map to TRBD1. The CDR3 length is 15 residues. The germline gives CDR1 MGHRA, CDR2 YSYEKL. The V and J ends lost 0 bases and 3 bases, in that order; junction bases with no gene match: 5. The CDR3 protein is CASSQDSQGLYEQYF. The CDR3 DNA reads as TGCGCCAGCAGCCAAGATTCACAGGGGCTCTACGAGCAGTACTTC.

The chain recombines TRBV5-6 with TRBJ2-5; D unclear. CDR3 length equals 14 residues. The V gene lost 2 bases and the J gene lost 0 bases, with 8 bases spanning the gap. CDR1 and CDR2 from the germline V gene are SGHDT and YYEEEE. The CDR3 reads CASSFGRDQETQYF. Here the CDR3 DNA reads TGTGCCAGCAGCTTCGGTAGGGACCAAGAGACCCAGTACTTC.

V is TRBV7-2 and J is TRBJ2-5; possibly TRBD2 for D (6 bases). Germline V CDR1 and CDR2: SGHTA, FQGNSA. V was clipped by 3 bases and J by 5 bases, with 13 bases between them. This CDR3 is built from 14 residues. CDR3: CASSLGGETETQYF. CDR3 bases: TGTGCCAGCAGCTTGGGGGGTGAGACGGAGACCCAGTACTTC. Looking up the rest from reference TRBV7-2 and TRBJ2-5 gives the full variable domain: GAGVSQSPSNKVTEKGKDVELRCDPISGHTALYWYRQSLGQGLEFLIYFQGNSAPDKSGLPSDRFSAERTGGSVSTLTIQRTQQEDSAVYLCASSLGGETETQYFGPGTRLLVL.

The rearrangement joins TRBV15 to TRBJ2-3; D uncertain. The CDR3 contains 15 residues. The germline V gene has CDR1 LNHNV and CDR2 YYDKDF (reference sequence). Between the trimmed V and J ends, which lost 2 bases and 6 bases, there was a span of 15 bases. Written as DNA, the CDR3 is TGTGCCACCAGCAGAAACCTTCTCGACGGGGATACGCAGTATTTT. Residues: CATSRNLLDGDTQYF.

The chain couples TRBV3-1 to TRBJ2-1; D possibly corresponds to TRBD2 (6 bases). Germline CDR1 and CDR2: LGHDT and YNNKEL (reference sequence). The CDR3 is made up of 15 amino acids. V lost 4 bases and J lost 0, with 10 bases in between. Written as DNA, the CDR3 is TGTGCCAGCAGCCGCCGGGAGAGCTCCTACAATGAGCAGTTCTTC. This encodes CASSRRESSYNEQFF.

V is TRBV10-3 and J is TRBJ2-7; D may be TRBD1 (6 bases). Germline lookup yields CDR1 ENHRY and CDR2 SYGVKD. V gave up 6 bases and J gave up 0 bases, with 15 bases separating them. The length of the CDR3 is 15 residues. The chain's CDR3 is CAIRRADRPSYEQYF. The CDR3 DNA sequence: TGTGCCATCAGGAGGGCAGACAGGCCCTCCTACGAGCAGTACTTC.

The chain employs TRBV3-1 and TRBJ2-3, with 7 bases that match TRBD2. Germline V gene data show CDR1 as LGHDT and CDR2 as YNNKEL (reference sequence). Trimming removed 1 base from V and 3 bases from J; junction bases left unmatched: 13. CDR3 length: 18 amino acids. The CDR3 bases are TGTGCCAGCAGCCAAGTGGGACTGCGGGAGAGGTTAACAGATACGCAGTATTTT. Amino acid sequence: CASSQVGLRERLTDTQYF.

CDR3: CASSSLAGGGTQYF. Here the CDR3 DNA reads TGTGCCAGCAGCTCCTTGGCGGGGGGTGGAACGCAGTATTTT. This rearrangement joins TRBV7-2 to TRBJ2-3, with 8 bases identical to TRBD2. Germline lookup yields CDR1 SGHTA and CDR2 FQGNSA. Trimming removed 4 bases from V and 9 bases from J; junction bases left unmatched: 9. The CDR3 contains 14 residues.

The rearrangement uses TRBV15 and TRBJ1-5, with a tentative D call TRBD1 (5 bases). Germline lookup yields CDR1 LNHNV and CDR2 YYDKDF (reference sequence). Between the trimmed V and J ends, which lost 3 bases and 3 bases, there was a span of 12 bases. This CDR3 region has 15 residues. This chain's CDR3 is CATSSRTTTNQPQHF. In DNA form, the CDR3 reads TGTGCCACCAGCAGCAGGACAACTACCAATCAGCCCCAGCATTTT.

The chain recombines TRBV10-2 with TRBJ2-5; D is perhaps TRBD2 (5 bases). V dropped 4 bases and J dropped 2 bases, with 20 bases sitting between them. This CDR3 comprises 17 residues. Germline assignment: CDR1 WSHSY and CDR2 SAAADI. The CDR3 DNA reads TGCGCCAGCAGTGTTTTTTTTTCTACAGCGGAACAAGAGACCCAGTACTTC. Translated, it gives CASSVFFSTAEQETQYF.

V and J are TRBV10-3 and TRBJ2-7, with D perhaps TRBD1 (6 bases). This CDR3 spans 17 amino acids. The germline V gene has CDR1 ENHRY and CDR2 SYGVKD. The V and J ends lost 3 bases and 1 base respectively, with 19 bases between them. The CDR3 nucleotides read TGTGCCATCAGTGATCCGACAGGTGCTTTTGGGTCCTACGAGCAGTACTTC. Its translation is CAISDPTGAFGSYEQYF.

Only a few counts were recorded for this clonotype. The V call is TRBV20-1, the J call TRBJ1-1; tentative D call: TRBD1 (6 bases). Trimming stripped 1 base from V and 1 base from J, with 13 bases between. Germline V gene sequence: CDR1 DFQATT, CDR2 SNEGSKA (reference sequence). CDR3 length equals 15 residues. CDR3 coding DNA: TGCAGTGCTAGAGGGGTCACAGGGCCGAACACTGAAGCTTTCTTT. It is translated as CSARGVTGPNTEAFF.

The chain links TRBV7-3 to TRBJ2-3; TRBD2 aligns across 8 bases. With 2 bases clipped from V and 3 bases from J, the junction kept 7 bases outside the gene matches. Germline lookup yields CDR1 SGHTA and CDR2 FQGTGA. CDR3 size: 16 residues. The CDR3 DNA sequence: TGTGCCAGCAGCTTACGGGGGGGCCTGTCAACAGATACGCAGTATTTT. Amino acids: CASSLRGGLSTDTQYF.

This clonotype was found a few times. The chain uses TRBV7-2 and TRBJ2-3; D is possibly TRBD1 or TRBD2 (5 bases each). CDR3 size: 18 residues. CDR1 is SGHTA, CDR2 FQGNSA, per germline. V lost 2 bases and J lost 6, with 24 bases in between. The CDR3 here is CASSLFITGPGTTDTQYF. The DNA for the CDR3 is TGTGCCAGCAGCTTATTTATTACAGGACCGGGGACCACGGATACGCAGTATTTT.

This clonotype was observed at least ten times. The rearrangement joins TRBV29-1 to TRBJ2-7; 8 nucleotides line up with TRBD2. Germline trimming cut 7 bases from V and 1 base from J; bases unmatched to any gene: 12. This CDR3 is built from 15 residues. The germline CDR1 and CDR2 sequences are SQVTM and ANQGSEA. The CDR3 region has the DNA TGCAGCGACCTGCCCCGAGCGGGAGTGTCCTACGAGCAGTACTTC. Residues: CSDLPRAGVSYEQYF.

This clonotype was counted once. The rearrangement joins TRBV10-3 to TRBJ1-2, with D unclear. CDR3 size: 12 residues. CDR1 and CDR2 from the germline V gene are ENHRY and SYGVKD. V lost 6 bases and J lost 8, with 13 bases in between. The CDR3 bases are TGTGCCATCAGGACTGAGGGAGGAGGCTACACCTTC. Protein product: CAIRTEGGGYTF.

The V and J genes are TRBV28 and TRBJ2-1; 8 nucleotides agree with TRBD1. The trim removed 2 bases at V and 6 bases at J, leaving 15 bases unmatched. CDR3 length: 18 amino acids. Germline CDR1 is MDHEN and CDR2 is SYDVKM. CDR3 in amino acids: CASSLVIWFAGGFNEQFF. The CDR3 coding sequence is TGTGCCAGCAGTTTAGTAATTTGGTTCGCAGGGGGCTTCAATGAGCAGTTCTTC. The variable domain in full, completed from reference TRBV28 and TRBJ2-1, reads DVKVTQSSRYLVKRTGEKVFLECVQDMDHENMFWYRQDPGLGLRLIYFSYDVKMKEKGDIPEGYSVSREKKERFSLILESASTNQTSMYLCASSLVIWFAGGFNEQFFGPGTRLTVL.

This clonotype was seen repeatedly, ten times or more. V is TRBV27 and J is TRBJ2-1; 7 nucleotides match TRBD1. The trim removed 5 bases at V and 8 bases at J, leaving 12 bases unmatched. The length of the CDR3 is 15 residues. Germline CDR1 MNHEY, CDR2 SMNVEV (reference sequence). The CDR3 region has the DNA TGTGCCAGCAGTCCCGCTTCCACAGGGGTCCATGAGCAGTTCTTC. This gives the protein CASSPASTGVHEQFF.

The gene calls are TRBV29-1 and TRBJ1-4; the D is unclear. Trimming removed 4 bases from V and 8 bases from J, with 11 bases in between. The germline CDR1 and CDR2 sequences are SQVTM and ANQGSEA. The CDR3 extends over 12 amino acids. The CDR3: CSVGAGGEKLFF. The CDR3 region has the DNA TGCAGCGTTGGGGCAGGAGGAGAAAAACTGTTTTTT.

This sequence joins TRBV5-1 and TRBJ2-1; 8 bases map to TRBD1. The germline V gene has CDR1 SGHRS and CDR2 YFSETQ. Trimming cost V 4 bases and J 4 bases; bases outside gene matches: 7. The CDR3 length is 15 residues. The CDR3, as DNA: TGCGCCAGCAGCAAACAGGGGGTTGGATACAATGAGCAGTTCTTC. The encoded protein is CASSKQGVGYNEQFF.

The gene calls are TRBV4-3 and TRBJ1-5; unclear D gene. The CDR3 extends over 18 amino acids. Germline loops: CDR1 LGHNA, CDR2 YSLEER. The ends were cut back, 0 bases at V and 1 base at J, with 16 bases in the middle. Here the CDR3 DNA reads TGCGCCAGCAGCCAAGATTGGGCTTCCCCGGGGAGCAATCAGCCCCAGCATTTT. The encoded protein is CASSQDWASPGSNQPQHF.

This clonotype has just a few counts. V is TRBV6-2 or TRBV6-3 and J is TRBJ2-1; D is undetermined. V was clipped by 8 bases and J by 7 bases, with 12 bases between them. The CDR3 spans 12 residues. Looked up from germline, CDR1 is MNHEY and CDR2 is SVGEGT. The CDR3: CASRKGLNEQFF. Here the CDR3 DNA reads TGTGCCAGCCGGAAAGGGTTGAATGAGCAGTTCTTC.

V and J are TRBV20-1 and TRBJ1-1; D not certain. Germline CDR1 reads DFQATT; CDR2 reads SNEGSKA (reference sequence). CDR3 length equals 11 residues. V lost 1 base and J lost 7, with 7 bases in between. CDR3: CSARAKFEAFF. The CDR3 DNA follows: TGCAGTGCTAGAGCGAAATTTGAAGCTTTCTTT.

This clonotype was seen only a few times. The chain carries TRBV10-3 and TRBJ2-5; D gene ambiguous. The end of the DNA aligns better with TRBJ2-7, so the J call may be wrong. Germline-derived CDR1 and CDR2 are ENHRY and SYGVKD. The CDR3 runs to 11 residues. DNA for the CDR3: TGTGCCATCGCCGCCGAATACGAGCAGTACTTC. It encodes CAIAAEYEQYF.

This clonotype was found once. The chain recombines TRBV7-3 with TRBJ1-2, with a weak D call TRBD1 (6 bases). The CDR3 is 14 amino acids. The germline V and J ends were trimmed by 5 bases and 3 bases, with 13 bases remaining between them. Per the germline V gene, CDR1 is SGHTA and CDR2 is FQGTGA. The CDR3 is CASSRMGGDYGYTF. CDR3 in DNA: TGTGCCAGCAGCCGGATGGGGGGCGACTATGGCTACACCTTC.

This chain uses TRBV4-2 with TRBJ2-7, with a tentative D call TRBD2 (6 bases). This CDR3 is 15 amino acids long. The V end was cut by 1 base, the J end by 4 bases, with 14 bases between. CDR1 and CDR2 from the germline V gene are LGHNA and YNFKEQ. The CDR3 here is CASSQGEVRDYEQYF. CDR3 sequence (DNA): TGTGCCAGCAGCCAAGGGGAGGTCCGAGATTACGAGCAGTACTTC.

Only one count was recorded for this clonotype. The DNA for the CDR3 is TGTGCCATCGGTAGTATGAACACTGAAGCTTTCTTT. Residues: CAIGSMNTEAFF. The chain has TRBV28 and TRBJ1-1; D not certain. V gave up 10 bases and J gave up 0 bases, with 9 bases separating them. Germline V CDR1 and CDR2: MDHEN, SYDVKM. The CDR3 has 12 residues.